The clone carrying this T cell receptor (beta chain) occurred many times. The data are from a study of early T cells in non-severe SARS-CoV-2 infection. Overall study: Unsorted whole-blood RNA was sequenced in bulk, leaving chains unpaired.

This CDR3 contains 13 residues. From germline, CDR1 is SQVTM and CDR2 ANQGSEA. The junction had 7 bases not matched to a gene; V was cut back by 5 bases and J by 4 bases. TCRdb re-called the 5' RACE reads with MiXCR, one entry per CDR3 protein. The table shows approximately 71,000 distinct CDR3 sequences, with approximately 14% occurring only once. Input material: whole blood. This TCR came from an adult who was a healthcare worker with PCR-confirmed SARS-CoV-2 infection or an uninfected control (not recorded which). V and J are TRBV29-1 and TRBJ1-1; 7 nucleotides line up with TRBD1. The CDR3 DNA reads as TGCAGCGTTCAGGGACAGACGGGCACTGAAGCTTTCTTT. This gives the protein CSVQGQTGTEAFF.